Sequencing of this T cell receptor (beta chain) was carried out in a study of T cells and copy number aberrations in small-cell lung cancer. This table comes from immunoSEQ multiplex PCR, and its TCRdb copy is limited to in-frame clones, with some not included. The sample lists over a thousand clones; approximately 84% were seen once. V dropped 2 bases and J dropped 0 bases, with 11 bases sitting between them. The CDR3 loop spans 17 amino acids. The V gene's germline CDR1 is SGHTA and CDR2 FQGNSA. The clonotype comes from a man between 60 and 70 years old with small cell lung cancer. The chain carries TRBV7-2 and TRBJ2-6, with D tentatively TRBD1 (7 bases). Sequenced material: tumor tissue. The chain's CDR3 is CASSLSGGSSGANVLTF. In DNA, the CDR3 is TGTGCCAGCAGCTTATCAGGGGGGAGCTCTGGGGCCAACGTCCTGACTTTC.